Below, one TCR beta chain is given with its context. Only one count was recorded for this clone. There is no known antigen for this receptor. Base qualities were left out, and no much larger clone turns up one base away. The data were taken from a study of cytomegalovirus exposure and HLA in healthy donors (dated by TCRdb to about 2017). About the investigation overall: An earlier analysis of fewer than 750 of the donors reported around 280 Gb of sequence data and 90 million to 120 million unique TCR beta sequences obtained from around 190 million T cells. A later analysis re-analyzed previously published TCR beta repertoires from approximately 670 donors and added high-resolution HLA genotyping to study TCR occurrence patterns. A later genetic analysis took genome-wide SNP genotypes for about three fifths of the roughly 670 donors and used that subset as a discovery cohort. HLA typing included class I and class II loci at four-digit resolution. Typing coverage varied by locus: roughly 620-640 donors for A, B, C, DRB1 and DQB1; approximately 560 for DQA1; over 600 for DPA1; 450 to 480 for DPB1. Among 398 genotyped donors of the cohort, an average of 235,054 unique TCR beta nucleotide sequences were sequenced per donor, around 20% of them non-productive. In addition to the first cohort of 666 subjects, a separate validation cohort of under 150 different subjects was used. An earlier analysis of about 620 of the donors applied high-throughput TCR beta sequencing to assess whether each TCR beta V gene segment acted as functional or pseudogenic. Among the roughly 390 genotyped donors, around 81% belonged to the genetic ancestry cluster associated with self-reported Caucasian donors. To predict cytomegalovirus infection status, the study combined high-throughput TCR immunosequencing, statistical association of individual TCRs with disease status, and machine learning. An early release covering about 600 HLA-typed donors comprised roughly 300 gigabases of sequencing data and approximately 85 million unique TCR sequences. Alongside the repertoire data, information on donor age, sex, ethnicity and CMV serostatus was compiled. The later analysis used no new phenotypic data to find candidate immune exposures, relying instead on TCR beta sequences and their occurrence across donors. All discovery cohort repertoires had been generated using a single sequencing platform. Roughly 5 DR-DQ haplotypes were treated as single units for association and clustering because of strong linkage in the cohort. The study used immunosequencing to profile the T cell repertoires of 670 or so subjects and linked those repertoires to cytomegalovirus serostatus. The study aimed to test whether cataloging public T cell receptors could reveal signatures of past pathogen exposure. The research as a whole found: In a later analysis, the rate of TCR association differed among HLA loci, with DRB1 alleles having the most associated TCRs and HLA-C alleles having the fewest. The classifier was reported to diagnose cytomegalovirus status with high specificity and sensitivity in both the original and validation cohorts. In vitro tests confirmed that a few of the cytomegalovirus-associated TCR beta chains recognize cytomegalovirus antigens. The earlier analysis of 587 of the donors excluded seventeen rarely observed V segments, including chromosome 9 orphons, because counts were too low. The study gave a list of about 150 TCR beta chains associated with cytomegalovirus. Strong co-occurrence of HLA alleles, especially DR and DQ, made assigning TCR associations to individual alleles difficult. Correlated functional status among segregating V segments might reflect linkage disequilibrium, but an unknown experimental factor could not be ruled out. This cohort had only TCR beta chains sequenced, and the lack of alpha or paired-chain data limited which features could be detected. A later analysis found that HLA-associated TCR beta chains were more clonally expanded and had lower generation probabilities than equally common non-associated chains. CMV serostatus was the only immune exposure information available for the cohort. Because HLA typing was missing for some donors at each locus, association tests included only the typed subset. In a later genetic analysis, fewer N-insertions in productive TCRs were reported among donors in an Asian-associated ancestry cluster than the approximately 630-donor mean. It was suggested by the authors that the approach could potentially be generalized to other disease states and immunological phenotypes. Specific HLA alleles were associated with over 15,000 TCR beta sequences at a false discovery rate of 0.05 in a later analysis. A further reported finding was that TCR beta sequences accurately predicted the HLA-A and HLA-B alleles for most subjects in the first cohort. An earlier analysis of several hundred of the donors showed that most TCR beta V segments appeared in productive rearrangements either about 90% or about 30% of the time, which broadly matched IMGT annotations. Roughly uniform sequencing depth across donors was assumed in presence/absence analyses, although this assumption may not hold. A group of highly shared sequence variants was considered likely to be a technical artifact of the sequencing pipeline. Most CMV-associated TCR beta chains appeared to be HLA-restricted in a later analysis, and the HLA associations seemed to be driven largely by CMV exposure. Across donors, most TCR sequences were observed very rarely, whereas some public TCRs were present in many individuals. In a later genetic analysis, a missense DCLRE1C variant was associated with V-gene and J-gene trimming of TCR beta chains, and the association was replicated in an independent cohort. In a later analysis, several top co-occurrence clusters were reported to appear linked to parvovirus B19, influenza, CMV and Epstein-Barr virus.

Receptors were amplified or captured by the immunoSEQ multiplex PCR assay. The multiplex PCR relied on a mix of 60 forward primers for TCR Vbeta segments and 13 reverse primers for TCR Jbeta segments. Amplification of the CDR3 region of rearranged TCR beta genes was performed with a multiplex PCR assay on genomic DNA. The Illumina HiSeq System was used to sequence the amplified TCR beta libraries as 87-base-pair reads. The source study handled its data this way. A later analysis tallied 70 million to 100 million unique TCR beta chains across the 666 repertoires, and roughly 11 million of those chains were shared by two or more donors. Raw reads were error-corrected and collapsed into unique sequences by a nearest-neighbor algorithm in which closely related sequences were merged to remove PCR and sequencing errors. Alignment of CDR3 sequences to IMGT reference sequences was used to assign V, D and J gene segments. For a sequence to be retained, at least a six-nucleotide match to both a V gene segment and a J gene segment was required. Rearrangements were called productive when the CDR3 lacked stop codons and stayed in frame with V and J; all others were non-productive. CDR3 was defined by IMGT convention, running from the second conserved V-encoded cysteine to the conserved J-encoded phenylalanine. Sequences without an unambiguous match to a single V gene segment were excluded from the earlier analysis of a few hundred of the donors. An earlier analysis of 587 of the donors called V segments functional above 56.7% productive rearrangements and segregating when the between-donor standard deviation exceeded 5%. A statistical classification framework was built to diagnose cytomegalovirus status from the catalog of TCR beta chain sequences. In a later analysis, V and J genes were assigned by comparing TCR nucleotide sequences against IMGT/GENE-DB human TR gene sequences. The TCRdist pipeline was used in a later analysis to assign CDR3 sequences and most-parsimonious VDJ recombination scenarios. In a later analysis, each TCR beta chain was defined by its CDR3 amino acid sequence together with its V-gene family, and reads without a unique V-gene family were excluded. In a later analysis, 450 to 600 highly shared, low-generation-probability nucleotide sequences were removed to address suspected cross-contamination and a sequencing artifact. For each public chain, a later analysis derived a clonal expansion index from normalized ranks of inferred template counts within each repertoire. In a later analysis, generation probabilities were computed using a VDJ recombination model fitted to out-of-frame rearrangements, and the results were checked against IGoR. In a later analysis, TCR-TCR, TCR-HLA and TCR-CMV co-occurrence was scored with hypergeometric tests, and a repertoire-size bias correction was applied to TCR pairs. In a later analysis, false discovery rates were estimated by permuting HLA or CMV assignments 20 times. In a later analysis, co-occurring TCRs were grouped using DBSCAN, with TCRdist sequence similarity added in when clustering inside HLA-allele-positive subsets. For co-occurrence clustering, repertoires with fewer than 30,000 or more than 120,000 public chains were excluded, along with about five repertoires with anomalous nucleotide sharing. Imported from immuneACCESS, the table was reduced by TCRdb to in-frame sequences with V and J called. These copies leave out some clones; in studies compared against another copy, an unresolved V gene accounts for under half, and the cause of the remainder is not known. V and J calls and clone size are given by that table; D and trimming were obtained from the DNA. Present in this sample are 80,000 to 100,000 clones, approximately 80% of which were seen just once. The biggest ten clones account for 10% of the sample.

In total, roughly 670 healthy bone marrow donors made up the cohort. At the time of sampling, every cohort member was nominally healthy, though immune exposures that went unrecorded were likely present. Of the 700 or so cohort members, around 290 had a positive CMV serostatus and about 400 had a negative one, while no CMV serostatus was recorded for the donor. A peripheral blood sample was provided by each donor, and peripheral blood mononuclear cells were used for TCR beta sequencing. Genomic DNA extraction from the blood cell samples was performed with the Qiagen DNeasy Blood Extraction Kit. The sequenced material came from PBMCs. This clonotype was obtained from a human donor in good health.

DNA sequence: TGCGCCAGCAGCGGCGGGACTAGCGGGAGCGCAGATACGCAGTATTTT. Its protein reads: CASSGGTSGSADTQYF. The chain employs TRBV5-1 and TRBJ2-3, with 14 central nucleotides matching TRBD2. CDR1 and CDR2 were assigned from the germline V gene as SGHRS and YFSETQ. Including the terminal cysteine and phenylalanine, the CDR3 comprises 16 residues. Only the CDR3 part of the read is kept: 48 bases, read in frame from the first base. Trimming removed 4 bases from V and 4 bases from J; the gene matches leave 5 bases unexplained.